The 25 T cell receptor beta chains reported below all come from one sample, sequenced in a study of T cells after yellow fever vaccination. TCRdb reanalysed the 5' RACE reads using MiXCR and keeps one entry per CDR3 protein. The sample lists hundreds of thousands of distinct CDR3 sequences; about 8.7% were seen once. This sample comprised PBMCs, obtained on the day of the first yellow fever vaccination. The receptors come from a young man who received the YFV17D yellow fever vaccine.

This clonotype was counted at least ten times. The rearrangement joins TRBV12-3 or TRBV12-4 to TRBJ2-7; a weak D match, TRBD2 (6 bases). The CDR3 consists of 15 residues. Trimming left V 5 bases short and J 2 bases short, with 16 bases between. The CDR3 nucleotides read TGTGCCAGCAGTCCGGCTCGGGGACTCACCTACGAGCAGTACTTC. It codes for CASSPARGLTYEQYF.

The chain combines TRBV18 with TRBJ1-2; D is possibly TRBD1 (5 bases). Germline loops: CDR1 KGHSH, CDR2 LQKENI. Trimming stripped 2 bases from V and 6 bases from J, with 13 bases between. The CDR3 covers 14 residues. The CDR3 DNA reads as TGTGCCAGCTCACCAGGAGACGGGGGAGATGGCTACACCTTC. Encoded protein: CASSPGDGGDGYTF.

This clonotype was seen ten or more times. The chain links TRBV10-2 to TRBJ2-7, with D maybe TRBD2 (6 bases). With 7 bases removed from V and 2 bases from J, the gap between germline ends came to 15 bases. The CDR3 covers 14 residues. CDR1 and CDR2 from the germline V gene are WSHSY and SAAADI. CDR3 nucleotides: TGCGCCAGCATACCATGGGGGGATACCTACGAGCAGTACTTC. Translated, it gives CASIPWGDTYEQYF.

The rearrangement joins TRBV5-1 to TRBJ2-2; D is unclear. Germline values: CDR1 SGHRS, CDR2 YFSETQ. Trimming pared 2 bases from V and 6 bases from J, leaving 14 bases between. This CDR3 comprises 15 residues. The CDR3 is CASSFARLTAGELFF. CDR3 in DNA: TGCGCCAGCAGCTTTGCCAGGTTGACGGCCGGGGAGCTGTTTTTT.

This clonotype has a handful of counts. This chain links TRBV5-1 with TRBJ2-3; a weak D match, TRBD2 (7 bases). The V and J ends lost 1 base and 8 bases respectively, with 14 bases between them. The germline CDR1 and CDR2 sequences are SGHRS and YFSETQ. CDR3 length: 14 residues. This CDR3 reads CASSLRGGESTQYF. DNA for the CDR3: TGCGCCAGCAGCTTGCGAGGGGGGGAGAGTACGCAGTATTTT.

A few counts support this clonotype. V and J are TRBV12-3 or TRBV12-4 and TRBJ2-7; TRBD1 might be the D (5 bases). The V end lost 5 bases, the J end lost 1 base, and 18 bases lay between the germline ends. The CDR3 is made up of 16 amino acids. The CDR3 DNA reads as TGTGCCAGCAGTCCTGGAGTGGGGCAGCCTTCCTACGAGCAGTACTTC. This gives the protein CASSPGVGQPSYEQYF.

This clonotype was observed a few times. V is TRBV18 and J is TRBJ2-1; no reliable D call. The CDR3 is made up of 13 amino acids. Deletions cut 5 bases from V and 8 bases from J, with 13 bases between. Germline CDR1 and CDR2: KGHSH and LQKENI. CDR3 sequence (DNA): TGTGCCAGCTCATCTGTTGGTGGGGATGAGCAGTTCTTC. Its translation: CASSSVGGDEQFF.

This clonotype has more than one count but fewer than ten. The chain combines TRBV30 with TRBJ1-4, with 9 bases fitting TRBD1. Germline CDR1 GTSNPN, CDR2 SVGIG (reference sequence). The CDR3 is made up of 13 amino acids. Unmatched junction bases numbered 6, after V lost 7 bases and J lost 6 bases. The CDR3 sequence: CAYAGTGHEKLFF. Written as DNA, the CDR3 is TGTGCCTATGCCGGGACAGGGCATGAAAAACTGTTTTTT.

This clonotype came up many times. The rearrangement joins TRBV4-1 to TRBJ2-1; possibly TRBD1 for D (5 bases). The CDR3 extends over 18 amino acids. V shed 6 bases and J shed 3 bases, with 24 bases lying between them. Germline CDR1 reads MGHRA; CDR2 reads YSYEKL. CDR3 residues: CASRQPEDSLGSYNEQFF. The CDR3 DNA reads TGCGCCAGCAGACAACCGGAAGACAGTCTCGGAAGCTACAATGAGCAGTTCTTC.

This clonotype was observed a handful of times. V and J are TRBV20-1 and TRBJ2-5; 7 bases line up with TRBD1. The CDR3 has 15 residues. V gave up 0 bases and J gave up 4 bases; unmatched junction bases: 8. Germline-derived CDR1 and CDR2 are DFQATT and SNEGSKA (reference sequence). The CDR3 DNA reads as TGCAGTGCTAGAGATTTAGGACAGGCCCGAGAGACCCAGTACTTC. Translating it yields CSARDLGQARETQYF.

The chain's CDR3 is CSASEGGVFWNEQFF. The CDR3 DNA is TGCAGTGCTAGTGAGGGGGGGGTTTTTTGGAATGAGCAGTTCTTC. The rearrangement links TRBV20-1 to TRBJ2-1; D may be TRBD2 (7 bases). The V and J ends lost 3 bases and 7 bases respectively, with 19 bases between them. The CDR3 is made up of 15 amino acids. CDR1 and CDR2 (germline): DFQATT, SNEGSKA (reference sequence).

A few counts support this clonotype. The CDR3 coding sequence is TGTGCCAGCAGTTACTCCCAGACGACTAGAGGGGAGACCCAGTACTTC. Amino acids: CASSYSQTTRGETQYF. The V and J genes are TRBV6-5 and TRBJ2-5, with a tentative D call TRBD2 (6 bases). The V and J ends lost 0 bases and 5 bases respectively, with 16 bases between them. The CDR3 extends over 16 amino acids. CDR1 is MNHEY and CDR2 is SVGAGI in the germline V gene.

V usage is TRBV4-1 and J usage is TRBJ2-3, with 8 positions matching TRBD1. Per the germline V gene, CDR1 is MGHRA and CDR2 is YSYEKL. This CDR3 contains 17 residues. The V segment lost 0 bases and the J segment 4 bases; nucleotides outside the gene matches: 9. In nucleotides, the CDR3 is TGCGCCAGCAGCCAAGATATGCAGGACAGGGCGGCAGATACGCAGTATTTT. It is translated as CASSQDMQDRAADTQYF.

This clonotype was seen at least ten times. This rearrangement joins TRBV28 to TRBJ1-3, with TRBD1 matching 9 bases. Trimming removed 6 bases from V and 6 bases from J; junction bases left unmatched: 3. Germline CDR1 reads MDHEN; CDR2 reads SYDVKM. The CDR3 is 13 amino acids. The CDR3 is CASSRTGENTIYF. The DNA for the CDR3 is TGTGCCAGCAGCCGGACAGGGGAAAACACCATATATTTT. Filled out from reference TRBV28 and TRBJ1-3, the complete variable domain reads DVKVTQSSRYLVKRTGEKVFLECVQDMDHENMFWYRQDPGLGLRLIYFSYDVKMKEKGDIPEGYSVSREKKERFSLILESASTNQTSMYLCASSRTGENTIYFGEGSWLTVV.

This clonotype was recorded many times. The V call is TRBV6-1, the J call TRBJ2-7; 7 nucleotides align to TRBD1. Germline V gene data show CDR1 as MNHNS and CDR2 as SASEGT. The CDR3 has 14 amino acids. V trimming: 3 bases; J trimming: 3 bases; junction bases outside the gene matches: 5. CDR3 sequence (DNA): TGTGCCAGCAGTGAGTGGGGACAGCTCTACGAGCAGTACGTC. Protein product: CASSEWGQLYEQYV.

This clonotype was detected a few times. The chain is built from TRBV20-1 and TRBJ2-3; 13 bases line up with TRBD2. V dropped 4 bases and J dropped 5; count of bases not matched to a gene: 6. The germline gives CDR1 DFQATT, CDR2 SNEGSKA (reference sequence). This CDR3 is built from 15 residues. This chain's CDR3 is CSATGLAGQVDTQYF. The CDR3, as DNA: TGCAGTGCTACGGGACTAGCGGGGCAAGTAGATACGCAGTATTTT.

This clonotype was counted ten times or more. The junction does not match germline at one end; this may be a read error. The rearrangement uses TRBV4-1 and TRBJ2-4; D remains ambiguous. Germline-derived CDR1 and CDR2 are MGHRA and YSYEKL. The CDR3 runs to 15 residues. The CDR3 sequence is CASSKEERWAGIQYF. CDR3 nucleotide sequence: TGCGCCAGCAGCAAAGAGGAACGGTGGGCAGGCATTCAGTACTTC.

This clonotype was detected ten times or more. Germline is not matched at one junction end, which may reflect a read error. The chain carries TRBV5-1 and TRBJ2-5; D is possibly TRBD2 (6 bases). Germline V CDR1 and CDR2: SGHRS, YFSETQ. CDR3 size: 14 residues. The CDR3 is CASSPGTSGETQYF. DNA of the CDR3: TGTGCCAGCTCACCGGGGACTTCCGGAGAGACCCAGTACTTC.

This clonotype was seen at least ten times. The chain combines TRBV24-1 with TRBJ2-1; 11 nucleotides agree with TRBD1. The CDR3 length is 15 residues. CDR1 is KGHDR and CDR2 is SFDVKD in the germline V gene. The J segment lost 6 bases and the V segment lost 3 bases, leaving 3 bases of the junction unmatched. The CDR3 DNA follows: TGTGCCACCAGTGATCCGGGGACAGGGGGCAATGAGCAGTTCTTC. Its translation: CATSDPGTGGNEQFF.

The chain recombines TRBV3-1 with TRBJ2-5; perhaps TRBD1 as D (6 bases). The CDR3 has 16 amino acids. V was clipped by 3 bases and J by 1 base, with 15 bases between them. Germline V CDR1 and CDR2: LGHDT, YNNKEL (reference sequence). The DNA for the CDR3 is TGTGCCAGCAGCCACGATAAGACAGGCGCCCAAGAGACCCAGTACTTC. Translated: CASSHDKTGAQETQYF.

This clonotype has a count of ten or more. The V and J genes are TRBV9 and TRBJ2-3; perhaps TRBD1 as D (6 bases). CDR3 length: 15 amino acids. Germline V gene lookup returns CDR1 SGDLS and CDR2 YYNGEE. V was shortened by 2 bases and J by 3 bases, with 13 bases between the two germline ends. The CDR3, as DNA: TGTGCCAGCAGCGTGGACAGCTATAATACAGATACGCAGTATTTT. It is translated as CASSVDSYNTDTQYF.

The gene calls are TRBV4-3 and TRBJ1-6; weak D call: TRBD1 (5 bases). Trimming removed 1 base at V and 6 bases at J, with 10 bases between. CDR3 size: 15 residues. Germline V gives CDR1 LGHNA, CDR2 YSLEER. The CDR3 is CASSQGWDRNSPLHF. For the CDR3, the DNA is TGCGCCAGCAGCCAAGGGTGGGACCGTAATTCACCCCTCCACTTT.

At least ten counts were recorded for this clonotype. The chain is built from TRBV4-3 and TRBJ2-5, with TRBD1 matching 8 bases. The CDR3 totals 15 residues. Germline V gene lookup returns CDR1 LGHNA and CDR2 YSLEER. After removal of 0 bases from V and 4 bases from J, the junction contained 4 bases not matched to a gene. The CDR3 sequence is CASSQETGEAETQYF. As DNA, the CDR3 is TGCGCCAGCAGCCAAGAGACAGGGGAGGCAGAGACCCAGTACTTC.

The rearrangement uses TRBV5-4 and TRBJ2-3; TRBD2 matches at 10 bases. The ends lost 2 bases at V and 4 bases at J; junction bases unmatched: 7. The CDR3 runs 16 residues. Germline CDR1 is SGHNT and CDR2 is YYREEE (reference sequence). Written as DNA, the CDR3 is TGTGCCAGCAGCTTTCCTAGCGGGGGTATCGCAGATACGCAGTATTTT. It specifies CASSFPSGGIADTQYF.

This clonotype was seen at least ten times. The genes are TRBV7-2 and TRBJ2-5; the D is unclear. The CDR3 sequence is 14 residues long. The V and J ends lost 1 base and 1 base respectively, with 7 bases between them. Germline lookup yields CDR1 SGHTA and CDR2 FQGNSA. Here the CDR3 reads CASSLGGSQETQYF. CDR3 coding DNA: TGTGCCAGCAGCTTAGGTGGGTCCCAAGAGACCCAGTACTTC.